This T cell receptor (beta chain) was captured in a study of OX40 agonist ivuxolimab in advanced cancers. Study-level information: Cohort: 80% to 90% men, mean age approximately 60, aged about 20 to 79. General study results and limits: Clonal expansion by week 6 occurred in CD4+ and CD8+ blood T cells (at 0.1 to 3.0 mg/kg).

Any history of autoimmune disease or systemic immunosuppression disqualified patients. The assay was immunoSEQ multiplex PCR, and TCRdb's table has in-frame clones only and misses some. The profile shows over 55,000 clones, roughly 80% of them singletons. Comment on this clone: The antigen remains undetermined.

V lost 5 bases and J lost 4, with 17 bases in between. Germline-derived CDR1 and CDR2 are SGHAT and FQNNGV. The CDR3 contains 15 residues. The chain combines TRBV11-2 with TRBJ2-5, with D perhaps matching TRBD1 or TRBD2 (5 bases each). This TCR came from an adult with an advanced solid tumor such as melanoma, head and neck, liver or kidney cancer. The starting material was CD4+ or CD8+ T cells sorted from blood, obtained in a trial of the OX40 agonist ivuxolimab. The CDR3 DNA reads TGTGCCAGCAGCCCCGGGACGGCATGGCGAGAGACCCAGTACTTC. Amino acid sequence: CASSPGTAWRETQYF.